This T cell receptor beta chain was sequenced in a study of preoperative IRX-2 immunotherapy in early breast cancer. TCRdb's copy holds only in-frame clones and misses some; the assay was immunoSEQ multiplex PCR. The table has about 62,000 clones, roughly 95% seen once. Documented treatment: preoperative locoregional IRX-2 cytokine immunotherapy. Trimming took 1 base from V and 7 from J, leaving 14 bases between them. This CDR3 has 15 amino acids. Germline CDR1 is LNHNV and CDR2 is YYDKDF (reference sequence). The rearrangement links TRBV15 to TRBJ1-5, with D uncertain. The TCR comes from a human donor with breast cancer. This sample was gathered from a patient treated with IRX-2 immunotherapy. In DNA form, the CDR3 reads TGTGCCACCAGCAGAGGGGTTAGGGTTCAACAGCCCCAGCATTTT. This translates into CATSRGVRVQQPQHF.